The clone carrying this T cell receptor (beta chain) was counted only a few times. Antigen specificity is unknown. CDR3 length: 15 amino acids. The J segment lost 9 bases and the V segment lost 0 bases, leaving 7 bases of the junction unmatched. CDR1 LGHNT and CDR2 FRNRAP come from the germline V gene. Investigators reverse transcribed all isolated RNA, so they sequenced expressed TCRB transcripts. The method was immunoSEQ multiplex PCR; TCRdb's version includes in-frame clones alone and lacks a portion of them. The table lists about 700,000 clones, around 15% of them singletons, with about 0.02% in the top ten. The record originates from a study of beta chain features in type 1 diabetes. Study details: Healthy donors and patients showed comparable age, gender and cell yields. Across the samples, 100 million to 130 million sorted cells were examined in total.

Study-level results: Within each of all four CD4+ subsets, Type 1 diabetes patients had TCRB CDR3s that were moderately but significantly shorter.

The chain carries TRBV12-5 and TRBJ2-1, with TRBD1 identical over 8 bases. The TCR was taken from a man younger than 30 with type 1 diabetes. Sequencing was done on a sample of naive CD4+ T cells from blood. In DNA, the CDR3 is TGTGCTAGTGGTTTGGTATTACAGGGGGTTAGTGAGCAGTTCTTC. It yields the protein CASGLVLQGVSEQFF. The entire variable domain, with the rest obtained from reference TRBV12-5 and TRBJ2-1, is as follows: DARVTQTPRHKVTEMGQEVTMRCQPILGHNTVFWYRQTMMQGLELLAYFRNRAPLDDSGMPKDRFSAEMPDATLATLKIQPSEPRDSAVYFCASGLVLQGVSEQFFGPGTRLTVL.